These T cell receptor beta chains were read from a single sample in a study of T cell changes during pregnancy in multiple sclerosis. TCRdb keeps only in-frame clones here, not all; method: immunoSEQ multiplex PCR. The repertoire includes around 70,000 clones, roughly 90% of them detected once, and 1.6% sits in the top ten. The sequences come from peripheral blood, collected in the first trimester of pregnancy. These receptors originate from a female donor in good health, enrolled as a control in a pregnancy study. The CDR3 runs from the conserved cysteine through the conserved F or W. Each record gives: J gene, D gene, V gene, clone size, CDR3 protein, CDR3 DNA. D genes are given only for firm matches. Where a row states a size, it is once, few, many or the class of an expanded clone; other rows omit it.

J gene: TRBJ1-1; D gene: -; V gene: TRBV28; clone size: -; CDR3 protein: CASSLQGMNTEAFF; CDR3 DNA: TGTGCCAGCAGTTTACAGGGGATGAACACTGAAGCTTTCTTT
J gene: TRBJ2-1; D gene: -; V gene: TRBV7-7; clone size: -; CDR3 protein: CASSLALGETSSYNEQFF; CDR3 DNA: TGTGCTAGCAGCTTAGCGCTTGGTGAAACTAGCTCCTACAATGAGCAGTTCTTC
J gene: TRBJ1-1; D gene: -; V gene: TRBV20-1; clone size: few; CDR3 protein: CSESRSEAFF; CDR3 DNA: TGCAGTGAGAGTCGCTCTGAAGCTTTCTTT
J gene: TRBJ2-7; D gene: -; V gene: TRBV12-1; clone size: once; CDR3 protein: CASSSRAGGSEQYF; CDR3 DNA: TGTGCCAGCAGCTCCCGTGCGGGTGGGAGCGAGCAGTACTTC
J gene: TRBJ1-1; D gene: -; V gene: TRBV5-1; clone size: -; CDR3 protein: CASSLSRDIAEAFF; CDR3 DNA: TGCGCCAGCAGCCTGAGTCGGGACATAGCTGAAGCTTTCTTT
J gene: TRBJ2-1; D gene: TRBD2; V gene: TRBV4-1; clone size: -; CDR3 protein: CASSQDQGGRYNEQFF; CDR3 DNA: TGCGCCAGCAGCCAAGATCAGGGCGGGAGGTACAATGAGCAGTTCTTC
J gene: TRBJ2-3; D gene: -; V gene: TRBV5-1; clone size: -; CDR3 protein: CASSLAGSRGTDTQYF; CDR3 DNA: TGCGCCAGCAGCTTGGCCGGGAGCCGGGGCACAGATACGCAGTATTTT
J gene: TRBJ2-2; D gene: -; V gene: TRBV27; clone size: -; CDR3 protein: CASSSSVRNPGELFF; CDR3 DNA: TGTGCCAGCAGTTCCTCGGTTAGAAACCCCGGGGAGCTGTTTTTT
J gene: TRBJ2-7; D gene: -; V gene: TRBV7-8; clone size: -; CDR3 protein: CASSFSSGDAEQYF; CDR3 DNA: TGTGCCAGCAGCTTTTCGTCAGGGGATGCCGAGCAGTACTTC
J gene: TRBJ1-2; D gene: TRBD1; V gene: TRBV4-2; clone size: -; CDR3 protein: CASSQPGQGSNYGYTF; CDR3 DNA: TGTGCCAGCAGCCAGCCGGGACAGGGGTCTAACTATGGCTACACCTTC
J gene: TRBJ1-2; D gene: -; V gene: TRBV7-9; clone size: -; CDR3 protein: CASSLGSGDYGYTF; CDR3 DNA: TGTGCCAGCAGCTTAGGGTCAGGGGACTATGGCTACACCTTC
J gene: TRBJ1-2; D gene: TRBD1; V gene: TRBV4-1; clone size: -; CDR3 protein: CASSQVLGGRFYGYTF; CDR3 DNA: TGCGCCAGCAGCCAAGTTTTAGGGGGCAGATTCTATGGCTACACCTTC
J gene: TRBJ1-4; D gene: TRBD1; V gene: TRBV6-1; clone size: -; CDR3 protein: CASNTQGAGEKLFF; CDR3 DNA: TGTGCCAGCAACACCCAGGGGGCGGGGGAAAAACTGTTTTTT
J gene: TRBJ1-1; D gene: TRBD1; V gene: TRBV2; clone size: -; CDR3 protein: CASAGQGVRGTEAFF; CDR3 DNA: TGTGCCAGCGCGGGACAGGGGGTCCGGGGGACTGAAGCTTTCTTT
J gene: TRBJ2-7; D gene: -; V gene: TRBV5-6; clone size: -; CDR3 protein: CASSYAVSYEQYF; CDR3 DNA: TGTGCCAGCAGCTACGCGGTCTCCTACGAGCAGTACTTC
J gene: TRBJ2-1; D gene: -; V gene: TRBV4-1; clone size: -; CDR3 protein: CASSQSVDEQFF; CDR3 DNA: TGCGCCAGCAGCCAGAGCGTCGATGAGCAGTTCTTC
J gene: TRBJ2-5; D gene: TRBD2; V gene: TRBV2; clone size: -; CDR3 protein: CASILAGEGTRETQYF; CDR3 DNA: TGTGCCAGCATCCTAGCGGGAGAGGGTACCAGAGAGACCCAGTACTTC
J gene: TRBJ1-2; D gene: TRBD1; V gene: TRBV28; clone size: -; CDR3 protein: CASSQPDRGYGYTF; CDR3 DNA: TGTGCCAGCAGTCAGCCGGACAGGGGCTATGGCTACACCTTC
J gene: TRBJ1-1; D gene: -; V gene: TRBV11-2; clone size: -; CDR3 protein: CASSSDSGRLNTEAFF; CDR3 DNA: TGTGCCAGCAGCTCGGACTCGGGGAGACTGAACACTGAAGCTTTCTTT
J gene: TRBJ1-2; D gene: -; V gene: TRBV28; clone size: -; CDR3 protein: CASSYRVVYGYTF; CDR3 DNA: TGTGCCAGCAGTTACAGGGTGGTCTATGGCTACACCTTC
J gene: TRBJ2-3; D gene: -; V gene: TRBV2; clone size: once; CDR3 protein: CASRGGADTQYF; CDR3 DNA: TGTGCCAGCAGAGGAGGTGCAGATACGCAGTATTTT
J gene: TRBJ2-7; D gene: -; V gene: TRBV11-2; clone size: -; CDR3 protein: CASSLMQGTGYEQYF; CDR3 DNA: TGTGCCAGCAGCTTAATGCAGGGAACGGGCTACGAGCAGTACTTC
J gene: TRBJ2-1; D gene: TRBD2; V gene: TRBV4-1; clone size: -; CDR3 protein: CASSQPGLGPYNEQFF; CDR3 DNA: TGCGCCAGCAGCCAACCGGGACTAGGGCCATACAATGAGCAGTTCTTC
J gene: TRBJ2-3; D gene: TRBD1; V gene: TRBV2; clone size: -; CDR3 protein: CASRRTGVPDTQYF; CDR3 DNA: TGTGCCAGCAGGCGGACAGGGGTGCCAGATACGCAGTATTTT
J gene: TRBJ2-1; D gene: -; V gene: TRBV2; clone size: once; CDR3 protein: CANSGQYNEQFF; CDR3 DNA: TGTGCCAACTCCGGACAGTACAATGAGCAGTTCTTC
J gene: TRBJ2-1; D gene: TRBD2; V gene: TRBV7-8; clone size: -; CDR3 protein: CASSVRSGRAYNEQFF; CDR3 DNA: TGTGCCAGCAGCGTACGTAGCGGGAGGGCCTACAATGAGCAGTTCTTC
J gene: TRBJ2-2; D gene: TRBD1; V gene: TRBV2; clone size: once; CDR3 protein: CASQSGTGVTGELFF; CDR3 DNA: TGTGCCAGCCAGTCCGGGACAGGGGTGACCGGGGAGCTGTTTTTT
J gene: TRBJ2-1; D gene: -; V gene: TRBV2; clone size: -; CDR3 protein: CASSGERGNEQFF; CDR3 DNA: TGTGCCAGCAGTGGGGAGAGGGGGAATGAGCAGTTCTTC
J gene: TRBJ2-1; D gene: TRBD2; V gene: TRBV5-1; clone size: once; CDR3 protein: CASSLVVAGDDEQFF; CDR3 DNA: TGCGCCAGCAGCTTGGTGGTAGCGGGAGACGATGAGCAGTTCTTC
J gene: TRBJ2-7; D gene: TRBD2; V gene: TRBV4-1; clone size: -; CDR3 protein: CASSRGLVGSYEQYF; CDR3 DNA: TGCGCCAGCAGTCGCGGACTAGTTGGTTCCTACGAGCAGTACTTC
J gene: TRBJ2-1; D gene: -; V gene: TRBV27; clone size: -; CDR3 protein: CASSFEYAVSYNEQFF; CDR3 DNA: TGTGCCAGCAGTTTCGAATACGCGGTCTCCTACAATGAGCAGTTCTTC
J gene: TRBJ1-2; D gene: TRBD1; V gene: TRBV7-2; clone size: -; CDR3 protein: CASSGHRGRSYGYTF; CDR3 DNA: TGTGCCAGCAGCGGCCACAGGGGGCGCAGCTATGGCTACACCTTC
J gene: TRBJ2-5; D gene: -; V gene: TRBV29-1; clone size: once; CDR3 protein: CSVGSAGETQYF; CDR3 DNA: TGCAGCGTTGGGTCAGCGGGAGAGACCCAGTACTTC
J gene: TRBJ2-7; D gene: TRBD2; V gene: TRBV7-6; clone size: -; CDR3 protein: CASSLGGSGPEQYF; CDR3 DNA: TGTGCCAGCAGCTTAGGCGGGAGTGGTCCGGAGCAGTACTTC
J gene: TRBJ2-2; D gene: -; V gene: TRBV25-1; clone size: -; CDR3 protein: CASSENRGTGTGELFF; CDR3 DNA: TGTGCCAGCAGTGAAAATAGGGGAACGGGCACCGGGGAGCTGTTTTTT
J gene: TRBJ2-7; D gene: TRBD1; V gene: TRBV5-1; clone size: -; CDR3 protein: CASSFRDRAYEQYF; CDR3 DNA: TGCGCCAGCAGCTTCCGGGACAGGGCCTACGAGCAGTACTTC
J gene: TRBJ2-7; D gene: -; V gene: TRBV5-1; clone size: -; CDR3 protein: CASSLFSQSSYEQYF; CDR3 DNA: TGCGCCAGCAGCTTGTTTAGCCAGAGCTCCTACGAGCAGTACTTC
J gene: TRBJ2-5; D gene: TRBD2; V gene: TRBV13; clone size: -; CDR3 protein: CASSTEGAGGPETQYF; CDR3 DNA: TGTGCCAGCAGCACCGAGGGAGCGGGAGGGCCAGAGACCCAGTACTTC
J gene: TRBJ1-2; D gene: -; V gene: TRBV18; clone size: -; CDR3 protein: CASSPPMRSGYTF; CDR3 DNA: TGTGCCAGCTCACCACCGATGAGATCCGGCTACACCTTC
J gene: TRBJ2-1; D gene: -; V gene: TRBV5-1; clone size: once; CDR3 protein: CASSLGSYNEQFF; CDR3 DNA: TGCGCCAGCAGCTTGGGGAGCTACAATGAGCAGTTCTTC
J gene: TRBJ2-7; D gene: TRBD1; V gene: TRBV6-5; clone size: -; CDR3 protein: CASSYGQGGYEQYF; CDR3 DNA: TGTGCCAGCAGTTACGGACAGGGTGGCTACGAGCAGTACTTC
J gene: TRBJ2-7; D gene: TRBD1; V gene: TRBV13; clone size: -; CDR3 protein: CASSSSPGQGTHEQYF; CDR3 DNA: TGTGCCAGCAGCTCCTCCCCGGGACAGGGGACCCACGAGCAGTACTTC
J gene: TRBJ2-3; D gene: -; V gene: TRBV11-2; clone size: -; CDR3 protein: CASSYAGADTQYF; CDR3 DNA: TGTGCCAGCAGCTATGCAGGGGCAGATACGCAGTATTTT
J gene: TRBJ2-3; D gene: TRBD2; V gene: TRBV13; clone size: -; CDR3 protein: CASSSGSSGSTDTQYF; CDR3 DNA: TGTGCCAGCAGCTCCGGGTCTAGCGGGAGCACAGATACGCAGTATTTT